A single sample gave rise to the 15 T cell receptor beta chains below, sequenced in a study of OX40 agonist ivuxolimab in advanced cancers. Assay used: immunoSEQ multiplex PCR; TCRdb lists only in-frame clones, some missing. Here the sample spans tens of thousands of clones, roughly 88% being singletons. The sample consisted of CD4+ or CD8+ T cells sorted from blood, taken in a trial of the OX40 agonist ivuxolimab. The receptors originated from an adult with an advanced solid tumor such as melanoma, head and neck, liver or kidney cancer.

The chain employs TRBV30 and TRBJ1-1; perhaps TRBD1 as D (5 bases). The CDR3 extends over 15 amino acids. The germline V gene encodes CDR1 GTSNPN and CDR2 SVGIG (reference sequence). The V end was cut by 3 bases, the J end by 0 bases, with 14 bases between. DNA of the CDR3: TGTGCCTGGAGCCTCCCCGGGGGTATGAACACTGAAGCTTTCTTT. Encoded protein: CAWSLPGGMNTEAFF.

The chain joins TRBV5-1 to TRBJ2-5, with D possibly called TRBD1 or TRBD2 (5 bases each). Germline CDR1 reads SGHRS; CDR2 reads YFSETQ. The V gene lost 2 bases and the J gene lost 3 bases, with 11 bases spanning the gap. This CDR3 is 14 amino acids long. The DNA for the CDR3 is TGCGCCAGCAGCTTTCCGAGGGGTGAAGAGACCCAGTACTTC. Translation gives CASSFPRGEETQYF.

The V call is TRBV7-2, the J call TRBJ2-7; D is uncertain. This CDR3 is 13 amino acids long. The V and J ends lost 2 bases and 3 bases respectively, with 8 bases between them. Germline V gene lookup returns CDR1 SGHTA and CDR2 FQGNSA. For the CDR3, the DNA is TGTGCCAGCAGCTTAACCTCTAGCTACGAGCAGTACTTC. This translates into CASSLTSSYEQYF.

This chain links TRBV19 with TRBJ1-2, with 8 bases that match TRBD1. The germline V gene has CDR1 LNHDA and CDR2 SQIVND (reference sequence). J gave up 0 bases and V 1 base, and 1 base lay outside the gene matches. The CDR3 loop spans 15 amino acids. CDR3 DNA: TGTGCCAGTAGTATAGGGACAGGGTCTAACTATGGCTACACCTTC. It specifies CASSIGTGSNYGYTF.

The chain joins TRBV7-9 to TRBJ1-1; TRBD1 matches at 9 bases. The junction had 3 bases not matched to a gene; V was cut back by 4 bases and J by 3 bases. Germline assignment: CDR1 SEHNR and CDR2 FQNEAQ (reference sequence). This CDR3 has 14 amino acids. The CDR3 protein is CASSSRQGDTEAFF. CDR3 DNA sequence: TGTGCCAGCAGCTCTCGACAGGGGGACACTGAAGCTTTCTTT.

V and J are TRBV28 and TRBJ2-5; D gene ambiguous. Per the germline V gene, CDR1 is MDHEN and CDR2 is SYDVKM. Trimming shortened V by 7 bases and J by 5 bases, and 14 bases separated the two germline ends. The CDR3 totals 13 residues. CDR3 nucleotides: TGTGCCAGCAACCCGACCGGTTGGGAGACCCAGTACTTC. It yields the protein CASNPTGWETQYF.

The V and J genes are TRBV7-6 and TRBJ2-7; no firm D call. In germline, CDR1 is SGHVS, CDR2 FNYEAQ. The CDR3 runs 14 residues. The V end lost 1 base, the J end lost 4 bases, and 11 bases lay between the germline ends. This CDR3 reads CASSLGAGNYEQYF. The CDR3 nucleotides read TGTGCCAGCAGCTTAGGGGCAGGTAATTACGAGCAGTACTTC.

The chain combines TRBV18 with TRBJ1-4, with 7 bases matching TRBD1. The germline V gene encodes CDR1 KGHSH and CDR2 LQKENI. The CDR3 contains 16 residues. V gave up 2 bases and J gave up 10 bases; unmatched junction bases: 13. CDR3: CASSPETQTGQRKLFF. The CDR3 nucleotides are TGTGCCAGCTCACCAGAGACTCAGACAGGGCAAAGAAAACTGTTTTTT.

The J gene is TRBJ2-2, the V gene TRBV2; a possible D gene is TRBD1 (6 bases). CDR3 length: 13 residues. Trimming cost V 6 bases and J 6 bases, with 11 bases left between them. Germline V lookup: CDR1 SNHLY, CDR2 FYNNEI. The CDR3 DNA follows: TGTGCCAGCAGCGTCAGGGGCCCCGGGGAGCTGTTTTTT. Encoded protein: CASSVRGPGELFF.

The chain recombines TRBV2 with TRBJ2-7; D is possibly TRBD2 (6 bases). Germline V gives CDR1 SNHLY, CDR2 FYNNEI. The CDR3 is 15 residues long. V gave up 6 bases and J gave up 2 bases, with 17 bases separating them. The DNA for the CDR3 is TGTGCCAGCAGCACAACCTACGGAGGGCCCTACGAGCAGTACGTC. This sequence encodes CASSTTYGGPYEQYV.

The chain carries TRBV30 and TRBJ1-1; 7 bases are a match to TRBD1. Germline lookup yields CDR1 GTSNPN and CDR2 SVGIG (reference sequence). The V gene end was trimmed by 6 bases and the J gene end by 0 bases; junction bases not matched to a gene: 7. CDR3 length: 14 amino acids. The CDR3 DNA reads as TGTGCCTGCAACAGGGGCGGACTGAACACTGAAGCTTTCTTT. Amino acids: CACNRGGLNTEAFF.

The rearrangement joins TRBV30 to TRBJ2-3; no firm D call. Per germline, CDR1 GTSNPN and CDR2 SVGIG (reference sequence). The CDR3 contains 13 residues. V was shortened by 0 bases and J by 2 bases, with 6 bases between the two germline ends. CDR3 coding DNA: TGTGCCTGGAGTGTACCGAACACAGATACGCAGTATTTT. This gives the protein CAWSVPNTDTQYF.

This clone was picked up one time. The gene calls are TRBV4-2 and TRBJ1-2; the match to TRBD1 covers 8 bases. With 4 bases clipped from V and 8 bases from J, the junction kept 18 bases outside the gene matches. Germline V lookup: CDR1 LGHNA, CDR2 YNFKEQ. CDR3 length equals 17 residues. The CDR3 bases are TGTGCCAGCAGCCCCGGTGGGACAGGCGCTTTAGTGAGCGGCTACACCTTC. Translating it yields CASSPGGTGALVSGYTF.

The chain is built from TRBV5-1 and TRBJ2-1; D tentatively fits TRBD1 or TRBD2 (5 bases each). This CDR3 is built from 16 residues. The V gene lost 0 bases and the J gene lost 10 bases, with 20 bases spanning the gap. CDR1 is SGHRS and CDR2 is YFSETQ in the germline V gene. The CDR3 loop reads CASSLEGVEGSLEQFF. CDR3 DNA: TGCGCCAGCAGCTTGGAAGGTGTAGAGGGGTCCCTGGAGCAGTTCTTC.

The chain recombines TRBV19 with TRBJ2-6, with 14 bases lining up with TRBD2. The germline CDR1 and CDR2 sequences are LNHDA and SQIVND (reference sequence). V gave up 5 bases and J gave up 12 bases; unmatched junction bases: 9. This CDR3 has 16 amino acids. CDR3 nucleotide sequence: TGTGCCAGTAGTTTCGGGACTAGCGGGAGATCCCGCGTCCTGACTTTC. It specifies CASSFGTSGRSRVLTF.